One TCR beta chain is described in this entry. Its antigen is still unknown. The sample belongs to a study of cytomegalovirus exposure and HLA in healthy donors. The study, taken as a whole, reports: It was 164 TCR beta chains that were listed as cytomegalovirus-associated. In the 130 or so validation repertoires, a later analysis found that first-cohort TCR clusters tended to co-occur. It was reported that the classifier diagnosed cytomegalovirus status with high specificity and sensitivity in both the original and validation cohorts.

V was clipped by 4 bases and J by 4 bases; unmatched bases: 6. This CDR3 spans 15 amino acids. Per germline, CDR1 SGHRS and CDR2 YFSETQ. From the roughly 120-subject validation cohort, which was separate from the approximately 670-subject first cohort, the donors were drawn. Produced via immunoSEQ multiplex PCR; TCRdb's table is partial and in-frame only. The profile shows approximately 200,000 clones, about four fifths of them singletons. Sequenced material: PBMCs. This chain joins TRBV5-1 and TRBJ1-3; 9 bases map to TRBD1. This TCR derives from a man aged 18-30 years in good health and CMV-seropositive. Here the CDR3 DNA reads TGCGCCAGCAGCGATACGGGACAGGGAGGAAACACCATATATTTT. This translates into CASSDTGQGGNTIYF.